The rows below give T cell receptor beta chains drawn from one sample of a study of blood T cell repertoires in COVID-19. The repertoire was sequenced with immunoSEQ multiplex PCR; TCRdb's copy has only in-frame clones and lacks some. This table holds 180,000 or so clones, 88% found once. The sequenced sample consisted of peripheral blood. These receptors came from a woman in her thirties with acute or convalescent COVID-19. Each CDR3 is given with its conserved first and last residue. D genes are given only for firm matches. The size entry is marked missing in some rows and otherwise reads once, few, many or a size class.

>16|TRBJ2-1|NA|TRBV7-2|NA
TGTGCCAGCAGCTCCCCCTCTAGGTTTCGGTACAATGAGCAGTTCTTC
CASSSPSRFRYNEQFF
>13|TRBJ1-3|NA|TRBV6-5|TRBD1
TGTGCCAGCAGTATGACAGGGTCAGACACCATATATTTT
CASSMTGSDTIYF
>15|TRBJ2-5|NA|TRBV19|NA
TGTGCCAGTAGTATCCTCCCGGGATACCAAGAGACCCAGTACTTC
CASSILPGYQETQYF
>15|TRBJ2-2|NA|TRBV5-1|NA
TGCGCCAGTAGTCCCCTTCTAGGTAACACCGGGGAGCTGTTTTTT
CASSPLLGNTGELFF
>12|TRBJ1-5|NA|TRBV19|TRBD1
TGTGCCAGCGGAGGGGGCAGTCAGCCCCAGCATTTT
CASGGGSQPQHF
>16|TRBJ2-1|once|TRBV5-1|TRBD2
TGCGCCAGCAGCTGGGGACTAGCGGGCGCTAACAATGAGCAGTTCTTC
CASSWGLAGANNEQFF
>16|TRBJ2-3|NA|TRBV2|TRBD2
TGTGCCAGCCGGGGATTCAGCGGGAGTGGCACAGATACGCAGTATTTT
CASRGFSGSGTDTQYF
>14|TRBJ2-3|NA|TRBV5-1|NA
TGCGCCAGCAGCTTGGGCGCTAGCACAGATACGCAGTATTTT
CASSLGASTDTQYF
>15|TRBJ2-3|NA|TRBV4-1|NA
TGCGCCAGCAGCCCCCTTTTCACTGGCACAGATACGCAGTATTTT
CASSPLFTGTDTQYF
>13|TRBJ2-3|NA|TRBV29-1|NA
TGCAGCGCACGGGACTCCTTCACAGATACGCAGTATTTT
CSARDSFTDTQYF